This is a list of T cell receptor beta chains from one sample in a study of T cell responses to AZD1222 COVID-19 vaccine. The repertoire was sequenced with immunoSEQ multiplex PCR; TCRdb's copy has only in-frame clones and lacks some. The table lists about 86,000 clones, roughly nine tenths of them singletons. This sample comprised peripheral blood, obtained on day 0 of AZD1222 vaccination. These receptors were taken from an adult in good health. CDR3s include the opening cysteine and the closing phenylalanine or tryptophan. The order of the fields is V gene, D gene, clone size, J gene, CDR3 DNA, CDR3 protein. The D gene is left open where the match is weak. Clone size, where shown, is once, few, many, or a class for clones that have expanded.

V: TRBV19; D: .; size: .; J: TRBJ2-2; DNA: TGTGCCAGTAGTATCAGGTTTGGCGGAAACACCGGGGAGCTGTTTTTT; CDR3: CASSIRFGGNTGELFF
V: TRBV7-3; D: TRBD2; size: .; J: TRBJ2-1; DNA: TGTGCCAGCAGCCTTCCGGGACTAGCGGGGAAAAATGAGCAGTTCTTC; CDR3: CASSLPGLAGKNEQFF
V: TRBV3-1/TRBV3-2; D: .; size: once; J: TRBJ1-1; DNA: TGTGCCAGCAGCTCGTATGTCGGTGTGAACACTGAAGCTTTCTTT; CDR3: CASSSYVGVNTEAFF
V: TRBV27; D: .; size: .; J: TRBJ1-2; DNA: TGTGCCAGCAGCCCCCGTGGCAACCTTAACTATGGCTACACCTTC; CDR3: CASSPRGNLNYGYTF
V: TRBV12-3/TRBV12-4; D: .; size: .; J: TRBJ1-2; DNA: TGTGCCAGCACCGTCGAAATGAACTATGGCTACACCTTC; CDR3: CASTVEMNYGYTF
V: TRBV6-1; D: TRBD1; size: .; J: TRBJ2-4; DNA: TGTGCCAGCAGTGAAGCTCCGGGACAGGGTTGGAACATTCAGTACTTC; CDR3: CASSEAPGQGWNIQYF
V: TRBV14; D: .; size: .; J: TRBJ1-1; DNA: TGTGCCAGCAGCCAGATAAATCGGGGCGGGGAAGCTTTCTTT; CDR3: CASSQINRGGEAFF
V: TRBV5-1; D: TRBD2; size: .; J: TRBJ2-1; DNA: TGCGCCAGCAGATACGGGACTAGCGAGGGGTATGAGCAGTTCTTC; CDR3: CASRYGTSEGYEQFF
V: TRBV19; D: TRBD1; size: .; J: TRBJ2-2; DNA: TGTGCCAGTAGTATAGAGTCTACCCCAACCTCGACAGGGAGAACCGGGGAGCTGTTTTTT; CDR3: CASSIESTPTSTGRTGELFF
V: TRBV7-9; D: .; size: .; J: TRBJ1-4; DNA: TGTGCCAGCAGCCCAGAGGTCCGTGAAAAACTGTTTTTT; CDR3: CASSPEVREKLFF
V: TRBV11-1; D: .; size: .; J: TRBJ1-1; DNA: TGTGCCAGCAGCCCCCAGGCTGGTACTGAAGCTTTCTTT; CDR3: CASSPQAGTEAFF
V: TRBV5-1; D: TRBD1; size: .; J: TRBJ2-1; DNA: TGCGCCAGCAGTTTTGTCGGGACAGGGGTCGATGAGCAGTTCTTC; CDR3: CASSFVGTGVDEQFF
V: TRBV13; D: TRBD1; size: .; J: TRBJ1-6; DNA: TGTGCCAGCAGCACCACTGGACAGGGTAATTCACCCCTCCACTTT; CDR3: CASSTTGQGNSPLHF
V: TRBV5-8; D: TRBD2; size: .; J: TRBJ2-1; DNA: TGTGCCAGCAGCCTCGGACTAGCGGATTACAATGAGCAGTTCTTC; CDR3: CASSLGLADYNEQFF
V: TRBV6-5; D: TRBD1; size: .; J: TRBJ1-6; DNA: TGTGCCAGCATCACCCCGGGACAGACGAATTCACCCCTCCACTTT; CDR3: CASITPGQTNSPLHF
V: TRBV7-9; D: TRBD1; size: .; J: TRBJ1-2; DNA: TGTGCCAGCAGCCGTCGGGACAGGGGGCAATATGGCTACACCTTC; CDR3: CASSRRDRGQYGYTF
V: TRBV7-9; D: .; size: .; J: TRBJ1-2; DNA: TGTGCCAGCAGCCCGGGGCTTGTTGGCTATGGCTACACCTTC; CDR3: CASSPGLVGYGYTF
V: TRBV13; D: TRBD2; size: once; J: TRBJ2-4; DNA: TGTGCCAGCAGCCCCGCTCGACTAGCGGGGGCCTTAGCCAAAAACATTCAGTACTTC; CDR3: CASSPARLAGALAKNIQYF
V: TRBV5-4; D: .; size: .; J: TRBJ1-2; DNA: TGTGCCAGCAGCCCGACCACCAGGACAAGTTATGGCTACACCTTC; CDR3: CASSPTTRTSYGYTF
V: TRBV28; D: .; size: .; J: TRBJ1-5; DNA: TGTGCCAGCAGTTTAAGGCCAGGGCATCAGCCCCAGCATTTT; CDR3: CASSLRPGHQPQHF
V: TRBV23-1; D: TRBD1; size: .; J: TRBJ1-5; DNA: TGCGCCAGTAAACTAAAAAGGGACAGGGGGCAAATGAATGACAATCAGCCCCAGCATTTT; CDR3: CASKLKRDRGQMNDNQPQHF
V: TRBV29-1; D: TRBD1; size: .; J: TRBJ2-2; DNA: TGCAGCGTTGCGAAGGACAGGCCCGGGGAGCTGTTTTTT; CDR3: CSVAKDRPGELFF
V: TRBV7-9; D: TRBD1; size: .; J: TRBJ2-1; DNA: TGTGCCAGCAGCTACCCTAGTGATGGGGACAGGGAGGACTACAATGAGCAGTTCTTC; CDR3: CASSYPSDGDREDYNEQFF
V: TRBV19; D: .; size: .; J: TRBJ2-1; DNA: TGTGCCAGTAGTACTAGGAATGAGCAGTTCTTC; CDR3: CASSTRNEQFF
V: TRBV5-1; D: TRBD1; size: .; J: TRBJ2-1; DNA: TGCGCCAGCAGCCCAGGGGGCGGGTACAATGAGCAGTTCTTC; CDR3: CASSPGGGYNEQFF
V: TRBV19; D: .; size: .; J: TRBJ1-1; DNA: TGTGCCAGTAGTATCCCGGGGAACACTGAAGCTTTCTTT; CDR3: CASSIPGNTEAFF
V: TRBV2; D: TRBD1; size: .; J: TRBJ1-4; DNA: TGTGCCAGCAGTCCCGGGACAGGGAGCCAGAGGATGTTTTTT; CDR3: CASSPGTGSQRMFF
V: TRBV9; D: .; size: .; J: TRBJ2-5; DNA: TGTGCCAGCAGCGTAATGGGGGGGCTCCCAGAGACCCAGTACTTC; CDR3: CASSVMGGLPETQYF
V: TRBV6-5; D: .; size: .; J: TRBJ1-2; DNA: TGTGCCAGCAGTTACTCGATGGGGGTCTATGGCTACACCTTC; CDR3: CASSYSMGVYGYTF
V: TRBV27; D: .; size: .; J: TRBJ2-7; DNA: TGTGCCAGCAGTTTAAACGGGGGTTTGGCCTCGCAGTACTTC; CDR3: CASSLNGGLASQYF
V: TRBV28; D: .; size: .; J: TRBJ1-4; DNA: TGTGCCAGCAGTTTAACACAGTCAAATGAAAAACTGTTTTTT; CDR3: CASSLTQSNEKLFF
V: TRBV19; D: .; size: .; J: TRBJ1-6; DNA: TGTGCCAGTAGAAGTTGGACGCAGAGCTCCTATAATTCACCCCTCCACTTT; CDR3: CASRSWTQSSYNSPLHF
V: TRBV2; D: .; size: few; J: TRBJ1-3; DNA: TGTGCCAGCAGTGAAGATAAGGCGGGGGGAAACACCATATATTTT; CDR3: CASSEDKAGGNTIYF
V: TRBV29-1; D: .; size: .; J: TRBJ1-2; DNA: TGCAGCGGGCGCGAGGGTAGCGGCTACACCTTC; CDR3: CSGREGSGYTF
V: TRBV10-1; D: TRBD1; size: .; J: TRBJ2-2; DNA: TGCGCCAGCAGTGAAGGGACAGGGGTGTCCGGGGAGCTGTTTTTT; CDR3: CASSEGTGVSGELFF
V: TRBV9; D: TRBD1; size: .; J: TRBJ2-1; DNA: TGTGCCAGCAGCGTAGGGACAGGGGGCATGAATGAGCAGTTCTTC; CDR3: CASSVGTGGMNEQFF
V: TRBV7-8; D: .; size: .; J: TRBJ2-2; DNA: TGTGCCAGCAGCCCAGGCCGCATTCTTAACACCGGGGAGCTGTTTTTT; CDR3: CASSPGRILNTGELFF
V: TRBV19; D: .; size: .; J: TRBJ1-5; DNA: TGTGCCAGTAGTTTCCCGGAAGATAGCAATCAGCCCCAGCATTTT; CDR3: CASSFPEDSNQPQHF
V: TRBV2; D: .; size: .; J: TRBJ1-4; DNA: TGTGCCAGCAGGACGCTACAGGCGGCGTGGGAAAAACTGTTTTTT; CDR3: CASRTLQAAWEKLFF
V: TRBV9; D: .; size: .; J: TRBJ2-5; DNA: TGTGCCAGCAGCGTCGATCAGGCGGAGACCCAGTACTTC; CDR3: CASSVDQAETQYF
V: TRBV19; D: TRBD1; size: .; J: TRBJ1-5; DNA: TGTGCCAGTAGTCCCGGGACAGGGGGCCAGAGTCAGCCCCAGCATTTT; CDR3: CASSPGTGGQSQPQHF
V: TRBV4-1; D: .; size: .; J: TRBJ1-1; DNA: TGCGCCAGCAGCCAAGTCCGCCTGGCAGGGAACACTGAAGCTTTCTTT; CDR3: CASSQVRLAGNTEAFF
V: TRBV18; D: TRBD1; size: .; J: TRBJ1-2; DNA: TGTGCCAGCTCACCACGGACAGGGGAGGGTGGCTACACCTTC; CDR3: CASSPRTGEGGYTF
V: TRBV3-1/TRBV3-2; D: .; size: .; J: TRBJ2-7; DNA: TGTGCCAGCAGCCAAGAAAATGTATGGGGGGACGAGCAGTACTTC; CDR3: CASSQENVWGDEQYF
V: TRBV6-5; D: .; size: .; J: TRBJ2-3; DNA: TGTGCCAGCAGTTACTCGAACGGGGCTCGCACAGATACGCAGTATTTT; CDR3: CASSYSNGARTDTQYF
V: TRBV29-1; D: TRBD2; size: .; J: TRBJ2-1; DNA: TGCAGCGTTGAACCCTTCTCGAGGGAGGGTCCTTACAATGAGCAGTTCTTC; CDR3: CSVEPFSREGPYNEQFF
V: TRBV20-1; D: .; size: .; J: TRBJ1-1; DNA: TGCAGTGCTGGGAGTCGGGAGGGAGCTTTCTTT; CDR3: CSAGSREGAFF
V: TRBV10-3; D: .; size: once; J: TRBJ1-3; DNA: TGTGCCATCAGTGACCCCGACTCTGGAAACACCATATATTTT; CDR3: CAISDPDSGNTIYF
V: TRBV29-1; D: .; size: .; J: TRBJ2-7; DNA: TGCAGCGTTGTTGACGGAGGACGACTCAGTCCCTACGAGCAGTACTTC; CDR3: CSVVDGGRLSPYEQYF
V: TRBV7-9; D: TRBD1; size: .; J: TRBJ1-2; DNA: TGTGCCATTCGACCTGGGTCGGGACAGAACTATGGCTACACCTTC; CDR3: CAIRPGSGQNYGYTF
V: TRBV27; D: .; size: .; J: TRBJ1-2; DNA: TGTGCCAGCCGGTTCACAGGCGCGAACTATGGCTACACCTTC; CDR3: CASRFTGANYGYTF
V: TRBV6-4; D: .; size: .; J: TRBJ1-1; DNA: TGTGCCAGCAGCCACGACAGAAACACTGAAGCTTTCTTT; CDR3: CASSHDRNTEAFF
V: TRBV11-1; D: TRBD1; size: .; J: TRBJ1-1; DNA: TGTGCCAGCAGCACACAGGGGGTCGACACTGAAGCTTTCTTT; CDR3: CASSTQGVDTEAFF
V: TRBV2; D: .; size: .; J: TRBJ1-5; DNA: TGTGCCAGCAGCGCGGAAAGCAATCAGCCCCAGCATTTT; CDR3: CASSAESNQPQHF